A selection of T cell receptor beta chains follows, all from one sample in a study of T cells in localized non-small cell lung cancer. Generated by immunoSEQ multiplex PCR, the TCRdb table keeps only in-frame clones and is missing some. The sample lists under 3,500 clones; roughly 28% were seen once. Sequenced here: lung tumor tissue, sampled before any cancer treatment. The receptors were sampled from a man between 40 and 70 years old with stage II squamous cell lung carcinoma. Each CDR3 is given with its conserved first and last residue. The order of the fields is clone size, J gene, D gene, V gene, CDR3 DNA, CDR3 protein. D genes are given only for firm matches. A row's size may be missing; if present it is once, few, many or a size class.

size: medium-sized; J: TRBJ2-5; D: TRBD2; V: TRBV11-3; DNA: TGTGCCAGCAGCCCCGGGGGGGCTTTGGAGACCCAGTACTTC; CDR3: CASSPGGALETQYF
size: -; J: TRBJ1-4; D: -; V: TRBV5-1; DNA: TGCGCCAGCAGCTTGGGAGGGGATAATGAAAAACTGTTTTTT; CDR3: CASSLGGDNEKLFF
size: -; J: TRBJ1-2; D: TRBD1; V: TRBV28; DNA: TGTGCCAGCACCGTCCAGGGGGCCGTAACAGATGGCTACACCTTC; CDR3: CASTVQGAVTDGYTF
size: few; J: TRBJ2-2; D: TRBD1; V: TRBV28; DNA: TGTGCCAGCTTGAGAGGGGGCGCGAGTCATGGCGGGGAGCTGTTTTTT; CDR3: CASLRGGASHGGELFF
size: few; J: TRBJ2-2; D: -; V: TRBV10-2; DNA: TGCGCCAGCAGTGAATCCGAGATAGGGGAGCTGTTTTTT; CDR3: CASSESEIGELFF
size: -; J: TRBJ2-1; D: -; V: TRBV18; DNA: TGTGCCAGCTCACCACTCGGACCGGGAGCCCCGAATGAGCAGTTCTTC; CDR3: CASSPLGPGAPNEQFF
size: once; J: TRBJ1-1; D: -; V: TRBV30; DNA: TGTGCCTGGAGGGGGGGGATCAGGATCTCGAACACTGAAGCTTTCTTT; CDR3: CAWRGGIRISNTEAFF
size: -; J: TRBJ2-4; D: -; V: TRBV19; DNA: TGTGCCAGTAGTAAGACTACTTTTAGGGCCAAAAACATTCAGTACTTC; CDR3: CASSKTTFRAKNIQYF
size: -; J: TRBJ2-1; D: -; V: TRBV6-7; DNA: TGTGCCAGCAGTTACTATCCCGGCAATGAGCAGTTCTTC; CDR3: CASSYYPGNEQFF
size: -; J: TRBJ2-2; D: -; V: TRBV29-1; DNA: TGCAGCGTTGGTCACACGAACACCGGGGAGCTGTTTTTT; CDR3: CSVGHTNTGELFF
size: -; J: TRBJ2-7; D: TRBD2; V: TRBV9; DNA: TGTGCCAGCAGCCCGAGATGGGAGGGCGACGAGCAGTACTTC; CDR3: CASSPRWEGDEQYF
size: few; J: TRBJ2-7; D: TRBD1; V: TRBV12-5; DNA: TGTGCTAGTGGTGGGACAGGGGCACCTACCTACGAGCAGTACTTC; CDR3: CASGGTGAPTYEQYF
size: -; J: TRBJ2-1; D: -; V: TRBV6-8; DNA: TGTGCCAGCAGTTTACCAATCTCCGGGACCCTTTACAATGAGCAGTTCTTC; CDR3: CASSLPISGTLYNEQFF
size: few; J: TRBJ2-1; D: -; V: TRBV11-3; DNA: TGTGCCAGCAGCTTAGGGACAGCTTACAATGAGCAGTTCTTC; CDR3: CASSLGTAYNEQFF
size: few; J: TRBJ2-1; D: -; V: TRBV18; DNA: TGTGCCAGCGCCGCCTTTGGGAGCTCCTACAATGAGCAGTTCTTC; CDR3: CASAAFGSSYNEQFF
size: few; J: TRBJ2-7; D: -; V: TRBV6-8; DNA: TGTGCCCCCCTGGGCAGGCCTAGAACCTACGAGCAGTACTTC; CDR3: CAPLGRPRTYEQYF
size: -; J: TRBJ1-6; D: -; V: TRBV11-3; DNA: TGTGCCAGCAGCCCACTACCGGACGGGAATCAACCCCTCCACTTT; CDR3: CASSPLPDGNQPLHF